This T cell receptor beta chain was identified in a study of blood T cell repertoires in COVID-19. Trimming took 5 bases from V and 0 from J, leaving 14 bases between them. Per the germline V gene, CDR1 is SGHTA and CDR2 is FQGTGA. The CDR3 runs 16 residues. Per the original methods: Cell counts per sample came from amplifying reference gene primers. Libraries were prepared by immunoSEQ multiplex PCR; TCRdb keeps only in-frame clonotypes and omits some of them. V and J calls and clone size are as listed in that table; D and trimming were resolved from the DNA. The data contain more than 90,000 clones, approximately 81% of them singletons.

This rearrangement joins TRBV7-3 to TRBJ2-1, with D maybe TRBD2 (5 bases). This receptor was taken from a man between 40 and 49 years old with acute or convalescent COVID-19. The sequencing input was peripheral blood. The CDR3 sequence is CASSDIGESSYNEQFF. The CDR3 DNA reads TGTGCCAGCAGCGATATCGGGGAAAGCTCCTACAATGAGCAGTTCTTC.